Shown below are 31 T cell receptor beta chains from a single sample sequenced in a study of T cells in Graves' hyperthyroidism and ophthalmopathy. TCR beta CDR3 regions were amplified from RNA transcripts. The TCR CDR3 was amplified in a first-round RT-PCR using the HTBI primer set. MiXCR was run by TCRdb on the multiplex PCR reads, yielding one entry per CDR3 protein. The table shows around 350,000 distinct CDR3 sequences, with about a sixth occurring only once. The source material was blood. The receptors were sampled from a woman aged 25 to 39 with Graves' hyperthyroidism that later progressed to Graves' ophthalmopathy.

This clonotype was found many times. The rearrangement uses TRBV12-3 or TRBV12-4 and TRBJ2-3; TRBD2 agrees at 15 bases. V lost 5 bases and J lost 8; bases outside the gene matches: 8. CDR3 length: 16 amino acids. The CDR3 reads CASSLGLAGGEITQYF. In nucleotides, the CDR3 is TGTGCCAGCAGTCTTGGACTAGCGGGAGGGGAGATTACGCAGTATTTT.

This clonotype was counted at least ten times. J is TRBJ1-1 and V is TRBV6-1; possible D gene TRBD1, 5 bases. This CDR3 is built from 14 residues. CDR1 MNHNS and CDR2 SASEGT come from the germline V gene. Trimming cost V 6 bases and J 8 bases, with 19 bases left between them. In DNA form, the CDR3 reads TGTGCCAGCAGGTCACGGGGAACAGGAAAGGAAGCTTTCTTT. Protein sequence: CASRSRGTGKEAFF.

This clonotype was picked up many times. The chain has TRBV7-9 and TRBJ2-3; 8 bases agree with TRBD1. Germline V lookup: CDR1 SEHNR, CDR2 FQNEAQ (reference sequence). Trimming at V came to 4 bases and at J to 2 bases, leaving 8 bases not matched to a gene. The CDR3 runs to 16 residues. In DNA, the CDR3 is TGTGCCAGCAGCTCCCAGGACAGGGCCTTCACAGATACGCAGTATTTT. It yields the protein CASSSQDRAFTDTQYF.

The CDR3 sequence is CASSSGPGHQPQHF. As DNA, the CDR3 is TGTGCCAGCAGTTCGGGCCCGGGTCATCAGCCCCAGCATTTT. V gene TRBV12-3 or TRBV12-4 combines with J gene TRBJ1-5; D is uncertain. There are 14 residues in the CDR3. With 4 bases removed from V and 5 bases from J, the gap between germline ends came to 12 bases.

This clonotype has just a few counts. The chain uses TRBV20-1 and TRBJ2-7, with a tentative D call TRBD2 (7 bases). The V and J ends lost 4 bases and 2 bases respectively, with 9 bases between them. Germline CDR1 and CDR2: DFQATT and SNEGSKA (reference sequence). The CDR3 loop spans 12 amino acids. CDR3: CSATGGPYEQYF. DNA for the CDR3: TGCAGTGCTACCGGGGGGCCCTACGAGCAGTACTTC.

V is TRBV19 and J is TRBJ2-5, with 10 bases lining up with TRBD1. V was clipped by 5 bases and J by 5 bases; unmatched bases: 11. The germline gives CDR1 LNHDA, CDR2 SQIVND (reference sequence). The CDR3 length is 16 residues. CDR3 loop: CASSPTRGTGDETQYF. Here the CDR3 DNA reads TGTGCCAGTAGTCCAACCAGGGGGACAGGGGATGAGACCCAGTACTTC.

This clonotype was recorded many times. The chain uses TRBV20-1 and TRBJ2-1; D is possibly TRBD1 (5 bases). The CDR3 is 15 residues long. The V and J ends lost 6 bases and 5 bases respectively, with 20 bases between them. Per germline, CDR1 DFQATT and CDR2 SNEGSKA (reference sequence). The CDR3 spells CSAKRNPDSHNEQFF. CDR3 bases: TGCAGTGCCAAGCGCAACCCTGACAGCCACAATGAGCAGTTCTTC.

This clonotype was seen repeatedly, ten times or more. The gene calls are TRBV20-1 and TRBJ2-5, with 8 bases aligning to TRBD1. This CDR3 has 14 amino acids. Losses at the gene ends were 1 base for V and 4 bases for J; bases not matched to a gene: 5. The germline V gene has CDR1 DFQATT and CDR2 SNEGSKA (reference sequence). CDR3 sequence (DNA): TGCAGTGCTAGAGTCAGAGGACAGGGAGAGACCCAGTACTTC. Its translation is CSARVRGQGETQYF.

This rearrangement joins TRBV3-1 to TRBJ2-3; D not resolved. Germline CDR1 reads LGHDT; CDR2 reads YNNKEL (reference sequence). V shed 0 bases and J shed 3 bases, with 16 bases lying between them. The CDR3 is made up of 17 amino acids. The CDR3 is CASSQDYSPSVTDTQYF. CDR3 DNA: TGTGCCAGCAGCCAAGATTATAGTCCTAGTGTGACAGATACGCAGTATTTT.

The table lists this clonotype with many counts. This chain joins TRBV10-3 and TRBJ1-2, with 9 bases identical to TRBD1. CDR3 size: 12 residues. Germline values: CDR1 ENHRY, CDR2 SYGVKD. Unmatched junction bases numbered 3, after V lost 6 bases and J lost 7 bases. The CDR3 sequence: CAIRGTGSGYTF. CDR3 nucleotide sequence: TGTGCCATCAGGGGGACAGGGAGTGGCTACACCTTC.

This clonotype has at least ten counts. The chain recombines TRBV6-1 with TRBJ2-7, with D maybe TRBD2 (6 bases). The V gene's germline CDR1 is MNHNS and CDR2 SASEGT. The V end lost 7 bases, the J end lost 1 base, and 17 bases lay between the germline ends. This CDR3 has 15 amino acids. CDR3 sequence: CASNSEGGVSYEQYF. The CDR3 DNA follows: TGTGCCAGCAATAGTGAAGGCGGGGTATCCTACGAGCAGTACTTC.

This clonotype was seen more than once but under ten times. It may be a read error: a sequence one base away is much more abundant. The V call is TRBV24-1, the J call TRBJ2-7, with D uncertain. Germline CDR1 and CDR2: KGHDR and SFDVKD. This CDR3 is 13 amino acids long. The CDR3 bases are TGTGCCACCAGTGATTTAGGCAGCTACGAGCAGTGCTTC. It is translated as CATSDLGSYEQCF.

Ten or more counts support this clonotype. The V gene is TRBV27, the J gene TRBJ2-7, with 9 bases fitting TRBD1. The germline CDR1 and CDR2 sequences are MNHEY and SMNVEV (reference sequence). J lost 5 bases, V lost 6 bases, and 14 bases had no gene match. This CDR3 spans 16 amino acids. The CDR3 region has the DNA TGTGCCAGCAGCCGGGAGTGGACAGGGGACATCAACGAGCAGTACTTC. Translating gives CASSREWTGDINEQYF.

This clonotype was detected a few times. This chain uses TRBV6-6 with TRBJ2-3; no reliable D call. Germline loops: CDR1 MNHNY, CDR2 SVGAGI (reference sequence). Trimming removed 0 bases at V and 2 bases at J, with 9 bases between. This CDR3 region has 15 residues. CDR3 loop: CASSYSGGNTDTQYF. CDR3 DNA sequence: TGTGCCAGCAGTTACTCCGGCGGAAACACAGATACGCAGTATTTT.

A few counts support this clonotype. The chain employs TRBV4-2 and TRBJ2-7; no definite D call. CDR3 size: 15 residues. V lost 1 base and J lost 0, with 10 bases in between. Germline V gives CDR1 LGHNA, CDR2 YNFKEQ. CDR3 nucleotides: TGTGCCAGCAGCCAAGGTTCCACAAGCTCCTACGAGCAGTACTTC. Encoded protein: CASSQGSTSSYEQYF.

This clonotype was counted at least ten times. J is TRBJ1-2 and V is TRBV3-1; weak D call: TRBD1 (6 bases). The CDR3 is made up of 12 amino acids. Deletions cut 4 bases from V and 7 bases from J, with 10 bases between. CDR1 LGHDT and CDR2 YNNKEL come from the germline V gene (reference sequence). CDR3 residues: CASSRSGAGYTF. The CDR3 DNA sequence: TGTGCCAGCAGCCGCTCAGGGGCTGGCTACACCTTC.

The V and J genes are TRBV2 and TRBJ2-7; 11 bases are shared with TRBD2. Trimming removed 6 bases from V and 1 base from J; junction bases left unmatched: 2. This CDR3 comprises 14 residues. The germline CDR1 and CDR2 sequences are SNHLY and FYNNEI. The CDR3: CASRTSGTSYEQYV. In DNA form, the CDR3 reads TGTGCCAGCAGGACTAGCGGGACGTCCTACGAGCAGTACGTC.

This clonotype occurred many times. This chain uses TRBV20-1 with TRBJ2-1; 8 bases align to TRBD2. This CDR3 has 13 amino acids. Looked up from germline, CDR1 is DFQATT and CDR2 is SNEGSKA (reference sequence). With V trimmed by 7 bases and J by 9 bases, 11 bases remained unmatched. The CDR3 nucleotides read TGCAGTGTGCTTATTAGCGGGGTAGGTGAGCAGTTCTTC. It translates to CSVLISGVGEQFF.

This clonotype showed up many times. V gene TRBV5-1 combines with J gene TRBJ1-2; D unclear. Germline V lookup: CDR1 SGHRS, CDR2 YFSETQ. V was cut by 2 bases and J by 2 bases, with 19 bases left in between. The CDR3 has 17 amino acids. The CDR3, as DNA: TGCGCCAGCAGCTTCACGGCTGAACCCTTGCTAAACTATGGCTACACCTTC. Protein product: CASSFTAEPLLNYGYTF.

The rearrangement joins TRBV4-1 to TRBJ2-7, with 9 positions matching TRBD2. This CDR3 region has 16 residues. V lost 0 bases, J lost 2 bases, and 5 bases stayed unmatched. From germline, CDR1 is MGHRA and CDR2 YSYEKL. CDR3 sequence reads: CASSQDRAGGTYEQYF. The CDR3 DNA sequence: TGCGCCAGCAGCCAAGATCGAGCGGGAGGCACCTACGAGCAGTACTTC.

This clonotype was found many times. V usage is TRBV12-3 or TRBV12-4 and J usage is TRBJ2-1, with 11 bases lining up with TRBD2. Unmatched junction bases numbered 6, after V lost 6 bases and J lost 8 bases. The length of the CDR3 is 14 residues. The CDR3 loop reads CASSYSGGVDEQFF. The CDR3 nucleotides read TGTGCCAGCAGCTATAGCGGGGGGGTTGATGAGCAGTTCTTC.

This clonotype was observed many times. The rearrangement uses TRBV19 and TRBJ2-6; no clear D. The germline V and J ends were trimmed by 6 bases and 2 bases, with 8 bases remaining between them. Germline V lookup: CDR1 LNHDA, CDR2 SQIVND (reference sequence). CDR3 length equals 14 residues. CDR3 in amino acids: CASSPNPGANVLTF. The CDR3 DNA reads TGTGCCAGTAGCCCGAACCCTGGGGCCAACGTCCTGACTTTC.

The chain carries TRBV6-1 and TRBJ2-4; D perhaps matches TRBD2 (6 bases). This CDR3 comprises 11 residues. Trimming cost V 6 bases and J 8 bases, with 8 bases left between them. Germline V gives CDR1 MNHNS, CDR2 SASEGT. CDR3 region: CASSGGYIQYF. Written as DNA, the CDR3 is TGTGCCAGCAGCGGGGGATACATTCAGTACTTC.

The table lists this clonotype with a few counts. V is TRBV29-1 and J is TRBJ2-3; D uncertain. Trimming stripped 4 bases from V and 0 bases from J, with 5 bases between. CDR3 length equals 12 residues. Germline V lookup: CDR1 SQVTM, CDR2 ANQGSEA. CDR3 sequence (DNA): TGCAGCGTTGTGCTCAGCACAGATACGCAGTATTTT. Translated: CSVVLSTDTQYF.

This clonotype has ten or more counts. The chain has TRBV12-3 or TRBV12-4 and TRBJ2-7; D unclear. The ends were cut back, 6 bases at V and 7 bases at J, with 25 bases in the middle. The CDR3 has 16 residues. The CDR3 here is CASSYAPTWRSGEQYF. For the CDR3, the DNA is TGTGCCAGCAGCTATGCCCCCACATGGCGATCTGGGGAGCAGTACTTC.

This clonotype was counted at least ten times. The chain joins TRBV12-3 or TRBV12-4 to TRBJ1-2, with D possibly TRBD1 on 6 matching bases. The CDR3 loop spans 15 amino acids. V lost 5 bases and J 6 bases, leaving 19 bases between the germline ends. DNA for the CDR3: TGTGCCAGCAGTCCGCGGACAGTAACGGTGGATGGCTACACCTTC. Translated, it gives CASSPRTVTVDGYTF.

The rearrangement links TRBV19 to TRBJ1-1; a possible D gene is TRBD1 (5 bases). Germline assignment: CDR1 LNHDA and CDR2 SQIVND (reference sequence). The germline V and J ends were trimmed by 7 bases and 2 bases, with 17 bases remaining between them. The CDR3 runs 15 residues. The CDR3 loop reads CASIPRGRDNTEAFF. CDR3 sequence (DNA): TGTGCCAGTATTCCTAGGGGCAGGGACAACACTGAAGCTTTCTTT.

The chain has TRBV7-9 and TRBJ2-2, with D unresolved. V lost 1 base and J lost 7, with 7 bases in between. Germline CDR1 and CDR2: SEHNR and FQNEAQ (reference sequence). The CDR3 consists of 13 residues. This CDR3 is CASSLDLGGELFF. Written as DNA, the CDR3 is TGTGCCAGCAGCTTAGATCTGGGCGGGGAGCTGTTTTTT.

The gene calls are TRBV5-1 and TRBJ2-3, with 9 bases matching TRBD1. The J segment lost 2 bases and the V segment lost 7 bases, leaving 8 bases of the junction unmatched. The germline CDR1 and CDR2 sequences are SGHRS and YFSETQ. The CDR3 covers 15 residues. CDR3 sequence (DNA): TGCGCCAGCGAGAGGACAGGGGCACACACAGATACGCAGTATTTT. It yields the protein CASERTGAHTDTQYF. The entire variable domain, with the rest obtained from reference TRBV5-1 and TRBJ2-3, is as follows: KAGVTQTPRYLIKTRGQQVTLSCSPISGHRSVSWYQQTPGQGLQFLFEYFSETQRNKGNFPGRFSGRQFSNSRSEMNVSTLELGDSALYLCASERTGAHTDTQYFGPGTRLTVL.

The sample holds a few counts of this clonotype. The chain is built from TRBV5-6 and TRBJ2-1; 16 nucleotides align to TRBD2. Per germline, CDR1 SGHDT and CDR2 YYEEEE. V trimming: 3 bases; J trimming: 7 bases; junction bases outside the gene matches: 13. There are 19 residues in the CDR3. This CDR3 is CASSSSPGTSGRGWNEQFF. The CDR3 DNA sequence: TGTGCCAGCAGCTCCTCCCCGGGGACTAGCGGGAGGGGGTGGAATGAGCAGTTCTTC.

This clonotype was observed a few times. The J gene is TRBJ2-2, the V gene TRBV6-1; 13 positions match TRBD2. This CDR3 spans 15 amino acids. The V gene's germline CDR1 is MNHNS and CDR2 SASEGT. The V segment lost 3 bases and the J segment 13 bases; nucleotides outside the gene matches: 8. DNA of the CDR3: TGTGCCAGCAGTGACCCGGGACTAGCGGGAATCGTGCTGTTTTTT. It is translated as CASSDPGLAGIVLFF.